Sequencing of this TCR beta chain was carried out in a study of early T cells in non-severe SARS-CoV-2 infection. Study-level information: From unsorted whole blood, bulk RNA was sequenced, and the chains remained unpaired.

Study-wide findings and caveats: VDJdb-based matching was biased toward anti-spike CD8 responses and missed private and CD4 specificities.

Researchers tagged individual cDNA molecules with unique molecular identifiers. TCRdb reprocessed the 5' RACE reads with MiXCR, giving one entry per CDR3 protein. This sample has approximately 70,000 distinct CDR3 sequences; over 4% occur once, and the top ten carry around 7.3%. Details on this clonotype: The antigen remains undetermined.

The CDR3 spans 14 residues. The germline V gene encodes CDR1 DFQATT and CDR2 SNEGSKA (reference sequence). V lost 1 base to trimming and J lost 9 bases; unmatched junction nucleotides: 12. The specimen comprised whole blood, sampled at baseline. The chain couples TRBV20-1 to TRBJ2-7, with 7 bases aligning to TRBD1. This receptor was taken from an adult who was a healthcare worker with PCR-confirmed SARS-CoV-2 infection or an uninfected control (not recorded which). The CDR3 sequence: CSARVETGLGGQYF. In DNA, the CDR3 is TGCAGTGCTAGAGTAGAGACAGGGTTAGGCGGGCAGTACTTC.